This T cell receptor (beta chain) was identified during a study of blood T cell repertoires in COVID-19. With V trimmed by 10 bases and J by 5 bases, 8 bases remained unmatched. The CDR3 totals 13 residues. Germline V lookup: CDR1 LNHDA, CDR2 SQIVND (reference sequence). Only in-frame clones appear in the TCRdb table, and some are missing; sequencing was by immunoSEQ multiplex PCR. The table lists around 76,000 clones, about 90% of them singletons. This chain uses TRBV19 with TRBJ1-2; TRBD1 agrees at 9 bases. The sample comprised peripheral blood. This TCR came from a human donor in a cohort sampled during active COVID-19. CDR3 nucleotide sequence: TGTGCCACACAGGGGGCGACGCAATATGGCTACACCTTC. Protein product: CATQGATQYGYTF.